Presented here are 26 T cell receptor beta chains from one specimen sequenced in a study of blood T cell repertoires in COVID-19. Clones were read by immunoSEQ multiplex PCR, and TCRdb kept only the in-frame ones, dropping some. The table lists fewer than 150,000 clones, more than 75% of them singletons, with around 17% in the top ten. Sequenced input: peripheral blood. The receptors here all came from a woman in her fifties or sixties who had recovered from COVID-19.

The chain employs TRBV5-4 and TRBJ1-1, with a tentative D call TRBD1 (5 bases). Trimming left V 4 bases short and J 4 bases short, with 11 bases between. The length of the CDR3 is 13 residues. Germline V lookup: CDR1 SGHNT, CDR2 YYREEE (reference sequence). Here the CDR3 DNA reads TGTGCCAGCAGCCGCCGGGGGGGCACTGAAGCTTTCTTT. This codes for CASSRRGGTEAFF.

This chain uses TRBV20-1 with TRBJ1-2, with a possible D match to TRBD1 (5 bases). Germline values: CDR1 DFQATT, CDR2 SNEGSKA (reference sequence). The CDR3 loop spans 11 amino acids. V dropped 2 bases and J dropped 8 bases, with 9 bases sitting between them. The CDR3 sequence is CSARFGGGYTF. The CDR3 region has the DNA TGCAGTGCTAGATTCGGGGGGGGCTACACCTTC.

The chain joins TRBV19 to TRBJ2-3, with a possible D match to TRBD1 (6 bases). CDR1 LNHDA and CDR2 SQIVND come from the germline V gene (reference sequence). There are 15 residues in the CDR3. The V end lost 9 bases, the J end lost 8 bases, and 24 bases lay between the germline ends. The CDR3 protein is CASTGLTDPTSTQYF. The CDR3 DNA reads as TGTGCCAGCACAGGGTTGACGGATCCAACAAGTACGCAGTATTTT. The complete variable domain, with remaining parts taken from reference TRBV19 and TRBJ2-3, reads DGGITQSPKYLFRKEGQNVTLSCEQNLNHDAMYWYRQDPGQGLRLIYYSQIVNDFQKGDIAEGYSVSREKKESFPLTVTSAQKNPTAFYLCASTGLTDPTSTQYFGPGTRLTVL.

The chain couples TRBV7-3 to TRBJ2-1; 7 nucleotides align to TRBD2. V lost 2 bases to trimming and J lost 4 bases; unmatched junction nucleotides: 8. Germline CDR1 SGHTA, CDR2 FQGTGA. The CDR3 sequence is 16 residues long. This CDR3 reads CASSLGTSGEYNEQFF. Here the CDR3 DNA reads TGTGCCAGCAGCTTAGGTACCAGCGGGGAGTACAATGAGCAGTTCTTC.

This clone was seen once. The V call is TRBV5-4, the J call TRBJ1-1; no reliable D call. V gave up 5 bases and J gave up 5 bases, with 16 bases separating them. Germline V lookup: CDR1 SGHNT, CDR2 YYREEE (reference sequence). The CDR3 loop spans 14 amino acids. The CDR3 region is CASSPVRGETEAFF. In DNA, the CDR3 is TGTGCCAGCAGTCCCGTTCGAGGTGAAACTGAAGCTTTCTTT.

The CDR3 DNA reads as TGTGCCAGCTGGTTACGGGGTTTGGACACTGAAGCTTTCTTT. Translating it yields CASWLRGLDTEAFF. This chain connects TRBV6-5 to TRBJ1-1; D is uncertain. V was cut by 8 bases and J by 3 bases, with 16 bases left in between. CDR1 and CDR2 from the germline V gene are MNHEY and SVGAGI. The CDR3 consists of 14 residues.

This clone was counted once. The chain links TRBV11-2 to TRBJ1-1; possibly TRBD1 for D (6 bases). The length of the CDR3 is 14 residues. Per germline, CDR1 SGHAT and CDR2 FQNNGV. V lost 5 bases and J lost 0, with 10 bases in between. The CDR3 nucleotides read TGTGCCAGCAGCCCGCGGACAGTGAACACTGAAGCTTTCTTT. The encoded protein is CASSPRTVNTEAFF. The full variable domain, completed using reference TRBV11-2 and TRBJ1-1, is EAGVAQSPRYKIIEKRQSVAFWCNPISGHATLYWYQQILGQGPKLLIQFQNNGVVDDSQLPKDRFSAERLKGVDSTLKIQPAKLEDSAVYLCASSPRTVNTEAFFGQGTRLTVV.

The V call is TRBV5-1, the J call TRBJ2-1, with D unclear. CDR1 is SGHRS, CDR2 YFSETQ, per germline. The CDR3 is made up of 14 amino acids. The V gene lost 3 bases and the J gene lost 2 bases, with 9 bases spanning the gap. DNA of the CDR3: TGCGCCAGCAGCTCTTGGGCAGCCTACAATGAGCAGTTCTTC. Its translation: CASSSWAAYNEQFF.

V usage is TRBV18 and J usage is TRBJ1-2, with D possibly matching TRBD1 (6 bases). Germline CDR1 is KGHSH and CDR2 is LQKENI. CDR3 length equals 12 residues. With 5 bases removed from V and 6 bases from J, the gap between germline ends came to 10 bases. CDR3: CASSGNRDGYTF. In DNA, the CDR3 is TGTGCCAGCTCAGGTAACAGGGATGGCTACACCTTC.

The gene calls are TRBV6-6 and TRBJ2-1; D is perhaps TRBD1 (5 bases). CDR1 MNHNY and CDR2 SVGAGI come from the germline V gene (reference sequence). Deletions cut 7 bases from V and 9 bases from J, with 13 bases between. The CDR3 loop spans 12 amino acids. The CDR3 region has the DNA TGTGCCAGCACCCCAGGGCGGCCTGAGCAGTTCTTC. Residues: CASTPGRPEQFF.

The chain combines TRBV27 with TRBJ2-5; 14 bases map to TRBD2. The CDR3 is 16 amino acids. Trimming cost V 5 bases and J 5 bases; bases outside gene matches: 7. Germline V lookup: CDR1 MNHEY, CDR2 SMNVEV (reference sequence). Here the CDR3 reads CASSKTSGGARETQYF. CDR3 DNA: TGTGCCAGCAGTAAGACTAGCGGGGGGGCCAGGGAGACCCAGTACTTC.

The chain employs TRBV18 and TRBJ1-2, with D possibly being TRBD1 (6 bases). V was pared by 3 bases and J by 8 bases, with 19 bases between. The CDR3 runs 15 residues. CDR1 is KGHSH, CDR2 LQKENI, per germline. This CDR3 reads CASSPSRTDNRGYTF. Here the CDR3 DNA reads TGTGCCAGCTCACCTAGCCGGACAGACAATAGAGGCTACACCTTC.

This sequence joins TRBV2 and TRBJ1-2; 9 positions match TRBD1. CDR3 length: 13 amino acids. V shed 3 bases and J 8 bases; nucleotides not matched to a gene: 4. CDR1 SNHLY and CDR2 FYNNEI come from the germline V gene. The CDR3: CASSDRTGAGYTF. As DNA, the CDR3 is TGTGCCAGCAGTGACCGGACAGGGGCCGGCTACACCTTC.

The chain employs TRBV7-9 and TRBJ1-1; TRBD1 agrees at 9 bases. Looked up from germline, CDR1 is SEHNR and CDR2 is FQNEAQ (reference sequence). The CDR3 is made up of 17 amino acids. The J segment lost 4 bases and the V segment lost 5 bases, leaving 14 bases of the junction unmatched. CDR3 sequence reads: CASSIPPGQGVATEAFF. As DNA, the CDR3 is TGTGCCAGCAGCATACCCCCGGGACAGGGAGTTGCCACTGAAGCTTTCTTT.

The rearrangement joins TRBV27 to TRBJ1-2; the D is unclear. The germline V and J ends were trimmed by 2 bases and 0 bases, with 13 bases remaining between them. This CDR3 has 16 residues. Germline loops: CDR1 MNHEY, CDR2 SMNVEV (reference sequence). The CDR3 DNA reads as TGTGCCAGCAGTTTAACTCCCCGGAGAACTAACTATGGCTACACCTTC. Translating gives CASSLTPRRTNYGYTF.

The chain employs TRBV19 and TRBJ1-3; 7 nucleotides agree with TRBD1. The CDR3 has 18 residues. V lost 9 bases and J lost 0; bases outside the gene matches: 17. Germline V gives CDR1 LNHDA, CDR2 SQIVND (reference sequence). CDR3: CASRKAINTGVSGNTIYF. The CDR3 nucleotides read TGTGCCAGCCGCAAAGCCATCAACACAGGGGTCTCTGGAAACACCATATATTTT.

The chain couples TRBV3-1 (or the pseudogene TRBV3-2) to TRBJ1-2; D possibly corresponds to TRBD1 (5 bases). Between the trimmed V and J ends, which lost 1 base and 6 bases, there was a span of 9 bases. The CDR3 sequence is 13 residues long. The germline gives CDR1 LGHDT, CDR2 YNNKEL (reference sequence). The CDR3 sequence: CASSQVEGDGYTF. CDR3 nucleotide sequence: TGTGCCAGCAGCCAAGTGGAAGGGGATGGCTACACCTTC.

This chain joins TRBV6-1 and TRBJ2-6; no reliable D call. V lost 7 bases, J lost 0 bases, and 10 bases lay in between. CDR1 is MNHNS, CDR2 SASEGT, per germline. This CDR3 contains 15 residues. The CDR3 nucleotides read TGTGCCAGCACCGACCAGGCCTCTGGGGCCAACGTCCTGACTTTC. This translates into CASTDQASGANVLTF.

The V call is TRBV21-1, the J call TRBJ1-2; the table's TRBD1 call for D was not verified on the DNA. TRBV21-1 is a pseudogene locus. The CDR3 spans 15 residues. CDR3 in amino acids: CASSNQRQEYYGYTF. The CDR3 nucleotides read TGTGCCAGCAGCAATCAACGACAGGAATACTATGGCTACACCTTC.

This rearrangement joins TRBV19 to TRBJ2-5; 12 bases fit TRBD2. Germline-derived CDR1 and CDR2 are LNHDA and SQIVND (reference sequence). Germline trimming cut 4 bases from V and 5 bases from J; bases unmatched to any gene: 5. This CDR3 is built from 15 residues. The chain's CDR3 is CASSRLAGVSETQYF. CDR3 sequence (DNA): TGTGCCAGTAGTAGACTAGCGGGGGTATCGGAGACCCAGTACTTC. The full variable domain, completed using reference TRBV19 and TRBJ2-5, is DGGITQSPKYLFRKEGQNVTLSCEQNLNHDAMYWYRQDPGQGLRLIYYSQIVNDFQKGDIAEGYSVSREKKESFPLTVTSAQKNPTAFYLCASSRLAGVSETQYFGPGTRLLVL.

This clone was counted once. The chain links TRBV6-2 or TRBV6-3 to TRBJ1-1, with 10 bases lining up with TRBD1. This CDR3 comprises 14 residues. After removal of 4 bases from V and 10 bases from J, the junction contained 9 bases not matched to a gene. Per the germline V gene, CDR1 is MNHEY and CDR2 is SVGEGT. Written as DNA, the CDR3 is TGTGCCAGCAGTTTCTCCGGGACAGGGGTTAGAGCTTTCTTT. Translated: CASSFSGTGVRAFF.

The chain employs TRBV5-1 and TRBJ2-1; D possibly corresponds to TRBD1 (6 bases). The CDR3 loop spans 14 amino acids. The germline V gene has CDR1 SGHRS and CDR2 YFSETQ. The V gene lost 7 bases and the J gene lost 5 bases, with 16 bases spanning the gap. The CDR3 DNA is TGCGCCAGCTCCCGGGACACCTTGGACAATGAGCAGTTCTTC. Translated: CASSRDTLDNEQFF.

The rearrangement joins TRBV29-1 to TRBJ1-2, with 7 bases fitting TRBD1. Germline values: CDR1 SQVTM, CDR2 ANQGSEA. J was trimmed by 2 bases and V by 8 bases; bases with no gene match: 11. The CDR3 is made up of 14 amino acids. The CDR3 bases are TGCAGCAGTGCCCGCCGGGACAGCAACTATGGCTACACCTTC. Residues: CSSARRDSNYGYTF.

J is TRBJ1-2 and V is TRBV2; possibly TRBD1 for D (6 bases). The germline V and J ends were trimmed by 6 bases and 3 bases, with 17 bases remaining between them. In germline, CDR1 is SNHLY, CDR2 FYNNEI. This CDR3 comprises 15 residues. The CDR3 DNA sequence: TGTGCCAGCAGACAGGGTCTCTCTAAAGACTATGGCTACACCTTC. Translated, it gives CASRQGLSKDYGYTF.

The J gene is TRBJ1-3, the V gene TRBV2; D gene ambiguous. This CDR3 contains 15 residues. CDR1 is SNHLY and CDR2 is FYNNEI in the germline V gene. V lost 7 bases and J 0 bases, leaving 13 bases between the germline ends. The DNA of the CDR3 is TGTGCCAGCAACGCAGCTACTATCTCTGGAAACACCATATATTTT. Its protein product is CASNAATISGNTIYF.

This chain connects TRBV25-1 to TRBJ2-7, with unresolved D. In germline, CDR1 is MGHDK, CDR2 SYGVNS. The CDR3 is 13 residues long. Trimming took 2 bases from V and 4 from J, leaving 9 bases between them. Written as DNA, the CDR3 is TGTGCCAGCAGTGAACAAGGAGTTTACGAGCAGTACTTC. Translation: CASSEQGVYEQYF.